This record looks at one T cell receptor beta chain sequence and its context. The data belong to a study of OX40 agonist ivuxolimab in advanced cancers. J gave up 5 bases and V 4 bases, and 3 bases lay outside the gene matches. In germline, CDR1 is MNHEY, CDR2 SVGAGI. The CDR3 spans 14 residues. The data were produced by immunoSEQ multiplex PCR, yet TCRdb's version contains in-frame clones alone and is incomplete. The profile shows fewer than 90,000 clones, 89% of them singletons. The sample here was CD4+ or CD8+ T cells sorted from blood, taken in a trial of the OX40 agonist ivuxolimab. V usage is TRBV6-5 and J usage is TRBJ2-2; 8 bases fit TRBD1. This clonotype was obtained from an adult with an advanced solid tumor such as melanoma, head and neck, liver or kidney cancer. The CDR3 reads CASSFQGATGELFF. In nucleotides, the CDR3 is TGTGCCAGCAGTTTTCAGGGGGCAACCGGGGAGCTGTTTTTT.